The 21 T cell receptor beta chains given below trace back to one sample, sequenced in a study of blood T cell repertoires in COVID-19 (dated by TCRdb to the early 2020s). The library was generated by the immunoSEQ multiplex PCR assay. Here the immuneACCESS table is served through TCRdb, limited to in-frame sequences with V and J called. Missing clones are a known gap in these copies; in checked studies unresolved V genes cover under half, and the rest lacks a known reason. This sample gives about 270,000 clones in total; 88% of them show up just once. 2% to 2.5% of the sample belongs to the ten largest clones. The source material was PBMCs or T cells enriched from blood (not recorded which). All receptors come from an older woman in a cohort exposed to, infected with or recovered from COVID-19 (not recorded which).

This rearrangement joins TRBV18 to TRBJ2-1; TRBD1 matches at 9 bases. The CDR3 runs to 17 residues. The germline gives CDR1 KGHSH, CDR2 LQKENI. V gave up 3 bases and J gave up 4 bases; unmatched junction bases: 10. In DNA form, the CDR3 reads TGTGCCAGCTCACCGTTGACAGGGGGATCGGAATACAATGAGCAGTTCTTC. It yields the protein CASSPLTGGSEYNEQFF.

The chain carries TRBV9 and TRBJ2-5; 9 bases match TRBD2. Trimming took 0 bases from V and 9 from J; bases not matched to a gene: 6. The length of the CDR3 is 14 residues. From germline, CDR1 is SGDLS and CDR2 YYNGEE. CDR3: CASSVDGGREAQYF. DNA of the CDR3: TGTGCCAGCAGCGTAGATGGCGGGAGGGAGGCCCAGTACTTC. The whole variable domain, remainder taken from reference TRBV9 and TRBJ2-5, is DSGVTQTPKHLITATGQRVTLRCSPRSGDLSVYWYQQSLDQGLQFLIQYYNGEERAKGNILERFSAQQFPDLHSELNLSSLELGDSALYFCASSVDGGREAQYFGPGTRLLVL.

This clone was counted between two and nine times. The chain recombines TRBV3-1 (or the pseudogene TRBV3-2) with TRBJ2-1; 8 bases align to TRBD2. The germline V gene encodes CDR1 LGHDT and CDR2 YNNKEL (reference sequence). V lost 1 base, J lost 4 bases, and 6 bases stayed unmatched. The CDR3 has 16 amino acids. CDR3 in DNA: TGTGCCAGCAGCCAAGGCAGACTAGCGAGGTACAATGAGCAGTTCTTC. Protein product: CASSQGRLARYNEQFF.

The chain joins TRBV6-1 to TRBJ2-3; D gene ambiguous. Trimming stripped 2 bases from V and 0 bases from J, with 6 bases between. This CDR3 comprises 14 residues. Germline-derived CDR1 and CDR2 are MNHNS and SASEGT. Written as DNA, the CDR3 is TGTGCCAGCAGTGAAAGGAGCAGCACAGATACGCAGTATTTT. This encodes CASSERSSTDTQYF.

The genes are TRBV28 and TRBJ2-2; a weak D match, TRBD1 (6 bases). CDR1 and CDR2 (germline): MDHEN, SYDVKM. V gave up 6 bases and J gave up 5 bases, with 13 bases separating them. The CDR3 length is 14 residues. The CDR3: CASRLQGATGELFF. The DNA for the CDR3 is TGTGCCAGCAGACTACAGGGAGCAACCGGGGAGCTGTTTTTT.

The rearrangement uses TRBV19 and TRBJ1-1; D gene unclear. Germline V gene lookup returns CDR1 LNHDA and CDR2 SQIVND (reference sequence). CDR3 length equals 17 residues. Trimming removed 5 bases from V and 2 bases from J, with 21 bases in between. In nucleotides, the CDR3 is TGTGCCAGTAGTGCCCGGTTAAGAAGGGAGGGTAACACTGAAGCTTTCTTT. Protein product: CASSARLRREGNTEAFF.

The CDR3 is CASSSASGRDEQFF. The CDR3 DNA sequence: TGTGCCAGCAGCTCCGCCAGCGGAAGGGATGAGCAGTTCTTC. This chain joins TRBV5-4 and TRBJ2-1; weak D call: TRBD2 (5 bases). Trimming took 3 bases from V and 8 from J, leaving 15 bases between them. CDR3 length: 14 amino acids. In germline, CDR1 is SGHNT, CDR2 YYREEE (reference sequence).

This chain joins TRBV5-1 and TRBJ2-1, with D hard to call. Trimming pared 5 bases from V and 8 bases from J, leaving 11 bases between. The CDR3 spans 12 residues. Germline V gives CDR1 SGHRS, CDR2 YFSETQ. Written as DNA, the CDR3 is TGCGCCAGCAGAATGGAGCAGTATGAGCAGTTCTTC. This gives the protein CASRMEQYEQFF.

The chain joins TRBV28 to TRBJ2-7; D perhaps matches TRBD2 (6 bases). Germline V gene sequence: CDR1 MDHEN, CDR2 SYDVKM. CDR3 length equals 16 residues. The germline V and J ends were trimmed by 3 bases and 3 bases, with 18 bases remaining between them. In nucleotides, the CDR3 is TGTGCCAGCAGTTTGACCGGGAGCGAGGACCACTACGAGCAGTACTTC. It encodes CASSLTGSEDHYEQYF.

The chain is built from TRBV3-1 (or the pseudogene TRBV3-2) and TRBJ2-1; D call uncertain. Trimming left V 1 base short and J 12 bases short, with 16 bases between. The CDR3 has 14 residues. The germline V gene has CDR1 LGHDT and CDR2 YNNKEL (reference sequence). In DNA form, the CDR3 reads TGTGCCAGCAGCCAAGGAGGAGACTCCGTAGGGCAGTTCTTC. Amino acid sequence: CASSQGGDSVGQFF.

The chain recombines TRBV5-1 with TRBJ2-4; 8 bases line up with TRBD2. The CDR3 has 15 residues. Germline V gene lookup returns CDR1 SGHRS and CDR2 YFSETQ. J gave up 5 bases and V 0 bases, and 4 bases lay outside the gene matches. Here the CDR3 reads CASSLAGGGENIQYF. CDR3 DNA sequence: TGCGCCAGCAGCTTGGCCGGGGGGGGCGAAAACATTCAGTACTTC.

The V gene is TRBV6-2 or TRBV6-3, the J gene TRBJ2-5, with D hard to call. Trimming pared 1 base from V and 7 bases from J, leaving 10 bases between. This CDR3 region has 13 residues. The germline CDR1 and CDR2 sequences are MNHEY and SVGEGT. CDR3 bases: TGTGCCAGCAGTTACTGGCAGGCCGCGACCCAGTACTTC. This codes for CASSYWQAATQYF.

This clone was counted a few times. This chain links TRBV18 with TRBJ2-5; possibly TRBD1 for D (6 bases). Germline-derived CDR1 and CDR2 are KGHSH and LQKENI. Trimming took off 4 bases at V and 4 bases at J, with 13 bases between the two ends. CDR3 size: 14 residues. CDR3 coding DNA: TGTGCCAGCTCACAACAGGGTTCCGGAGAGACCCAGTACTTC. Translating gives CASSQQGSGETQYF.

This clone has only one observation. The V gene is TRBV7-2, the J gene TRBJ2-7; the D is unclear. Trimming left V 4 bases short and J 2 bases short, with 15 bases between. This CDR3 contains 15 residues. Looked up from germline, CDR1 is SGHTA and CDR2 is FQGNSA. CDR3: CASSSPSGGAYEQYF. CDR3 DNA sequence: TGTGCCAGCAGCTCGCCCTCCGGCGGAGCCTACGAGCAGTACTTC.

A few counts support this clone. The chain has TRBV4-1 and TRBJ1-1, with TRBD1 identical over 8 bases. Germline CDR1 and CDR2: MGHRA and YSYEKL. There are 18 residues in the CDR3. The J segment lost 1 base and the V segment lost 4 bases, leaving 14 bases of the junction unmatched. In DNA, the CDR3 is TGCGCCAGCAGCCCCACAATACAGGGGGGCCCCGGGAACACTGAAGCTTTCTTT. Translating it yields CASSPTIQGGPGNTEAFF.

The table lists this clone with a count of one. The rearrangement uses TRBV7-3 and TRBJ2-1, with 12 bases lining up with TRBD2. The CDR3 has 16 amino acids. V was pared by 5 bases and J by 7 bases, with 9 bases of the junction left unmatched. CDR1 is SGHTA and CDR2 is FQGTGA in the germline V gene. CDR3 amino acids: CASSPMGLAGLNEQFF. CDR3 bases: TGTGCCAGCAGCCCGATGGGACTAGCGGGTCTTAATGAGCAGTTCTTC.

The chain links TRBV11-2 to TRBJ1-1, with D tentatively TRBD1 (5 bases). V was pared by 2 bases and J by 5 bases, with 15 bases between. The CDR3 has 15 residues. From germline, CDR1 is SGHAT and CDR2 FQNNGV. As DNA, the CDR3 is TGTGCCAGCAGCTTAACCGGGGACTGGAGGACTGAAGCTTTCTTT. Encoded protein: CASSLTGDWRTEAFF.

The chain combines TRBV6-5 with TRBJ2-7, with D unresolved. Germline V gene lookup returns CDR1 MNHEY and CDR2 SVGAGI. This CDR3 spans 11 amino acids. Deletions cut 4 bases from V and 7 bases from J, with 8 bases between. This chain's CDR3 is CASSSIGEQYF. The CDR3 coding sequence is TGTGCCAGCAGTTCGATCGGTGAGCAGTACTTC.

The V and J genes are TRBV2 and TRBJ2-7; 7 bases fit TRBD1. Per the germline V gene, CDR1 is SNHLY and CDR2 is FYNNEI. The CDR3 is 18 residues long. The ends lost 6 bases at V and 0 bases at J; junction bases unmatched: 17. The CDR3, as DNA: TGTGCCAGCAGCATCGACAGGGTTGGAATGGGAGCCTCCTACGAGCAGTACTTC. It yields the protein CASSIDRVGMGASYEQYF.

In the case of this clone: Other DNA sequences in the sample encode the same CDR3. The chain employs TRBV28 and TRBJ2-7; D is ambiguous. CDR1 and CDR2 (germline): MDHEN, SYDVKM. The CDR3 extends over 11 amino acids. V lost 6 bases to trimming and J lost 2 bases, with 5 bases between them. This CDR3 is CASSTAYEQYF. The CDR3 region has the DNA TGTGCCAGCAGCACAGCCTACGAGCAGTACTTC.

The chain is built from TRBV5-1 and TRBJ1-1; the match to TRBD1 covers 11 bases. Germline values: CDR1 SGHRS, CDR2 YFSETQ. With V trimmed by 4 bases and J by 1 base, 3 bases remained unmatched. The CDR3 spans 15 residues. CDR3 coding DNA: TGCGCCAGCAGCCCGGACAGGGGGCAGAACACTGAAGCTTTCTTT. Translating it yields CASSPDRGQNTEAFF.